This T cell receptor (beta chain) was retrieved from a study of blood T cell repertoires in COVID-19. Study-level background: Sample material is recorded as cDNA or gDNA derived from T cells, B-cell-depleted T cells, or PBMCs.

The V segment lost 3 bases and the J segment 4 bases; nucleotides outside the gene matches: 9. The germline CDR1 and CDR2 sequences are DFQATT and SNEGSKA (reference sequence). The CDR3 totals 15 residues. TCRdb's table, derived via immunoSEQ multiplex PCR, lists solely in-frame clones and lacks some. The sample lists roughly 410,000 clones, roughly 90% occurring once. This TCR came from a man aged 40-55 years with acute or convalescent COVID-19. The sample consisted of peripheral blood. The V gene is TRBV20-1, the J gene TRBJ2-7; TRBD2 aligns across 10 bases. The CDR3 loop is CSASRSSSGGYEQYF. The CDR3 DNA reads TGCAGTGCTAGTCGGTCGTCTAGCGGGGGATACGAGCAGTACTTC.